This T cell receptor (beta chain) was identified in a study of blood T cell repertoires in COVID-19. Turning to the study itself: Acute-phase and convalescent COVID-19 samples originated in the United States, Italy and Spain. T cells, B-cell-depleted T cells, or PBMCs provided the cDNA or gDNA that served as material.

The study assigned cohorts using participant-reported clinical history. Germline lookup yields CDR1 SGHNT and CDR2 YYREEE (reference sequence). V was clipped by 2 bases and J by 8 bases, with 11 bases between them. This CDR3 has 14 residues. In the original processing: Counts of nucleated cells, estimated from reference gene primer amplification, were obtained. This table comes from immunoSEQ multiplex PCR, and its TCRdb copy is limited to in-frame clones, with some not included. V, J and clone size derive from that table, while D and trimming were established from the DNA sequence. The sample lists approximately 270,000 clones, approximately 91% occurring once.

The sample was PBMCs or T cells enriched from blood (not recorded which). The TCR sequence derives from a human donor in a cohort exposed to, infected with or recovered from COVID-19 (not recorded which). The donor label of this sample is uncertain. V gene TRBV5-4 combines with J gene TRBJ1-6, with D maybe TRBD1 (6 bases). The CDR3 nucleotides are TGTGCCAGCAGCTTAGGGACAAGCTATTCACCCCTCCACTTT. It encodes CASSLGTSYSPLHF.